One sample yielded the 27 T cell receptor beta chains listed below, sequenced in a study of blood T cells in healthy people across ages. Through a sample-barcoded 5' primer and a J-beta primer mix, a second PCR was run for about 6 to 12 cycles. TCRdb re-analysed the 5' RACE reads in MiXCR, keeping a single row per CDR3 protein. This sample has about 720,000 distinct CDR3 sequences, with 25% found just once. These records were also assigned to another study, of T cells of mothers and their children.

The sequenced sample was blood. The origin of the receptors is a boy younger than 18 in good health.

This sequence joins TRBV19 and TRBJ2-3; D is undetermined. The CDR3 contains 16 residues. In germline, CDR1 is LNHDA, CDR2 SQIVND (reference sequence). V lost 4 bases to trimming and J lost 0 bases, with 14 bases between them. This chain's CDR3 is CASSRDGPPSTDTQYF. CDR3 nucleotides: TGTGCCAGTAGTAGAGACGGTCCCCCTAGCACAGATACGCAGTATTTT. The full variable domain, with the rest looked up from reference TRBV19 and TRBJ2-3, is DGGITQSPKYLFRKEGQNVTLSCEQNLNHDAMYWYRQDPGQGLRLIYYSQIVNDFQKGDIAEGYSVSREKKESFPLTVTSAQKNPTAFYLCASSRDGPPSTDTQYFGPGTRLTVL.

CDR3 protein: CASSQGLAGGLETQYF. CDR3 DNA: TGCGCCAGCAGCCAAGGGCTAGCGGGAGGGTTGGAGACCCAGTACTTC. The V and J genes are TRBV4-3 and TRBJ2-5; 12 bases map to TRBD2. CDR3 length equals 16 residues. J gave up 5 bases and V 1 base, and 5 bases lay outside the gene matches. Germline V gene lookup returns CDR1 LGHNA and CDR2 YSLEER.

At least ten counts were recorded for this clonotype. J is TRBJ2-5 and V is TRBV6-2 or TRBV6-3, with D possibly TRBD1 on 6 matching bases. V dropped 4 bases and J dropped 0 bases, with 6 bases sitting between them. Germline V lookup: CDR1 MNHEY, CDR2 SVGEGT. This CDR3 spans 13 amino acids. The CDR3 here is CASSWTDQETQYF. CDR3 nucleotide sequence: TGTGCCAGCAGTTGGACAGACCAAGAGACCCAGTACTTC.

The V and J genes are TRBV28 and TRBJ1-4; TRBD1 might be the D (5 bases). V gave up 3 bases and J gave up 5 bases, with 19 bases separating them. The CDR3 runs 17 residues. CDR1 and CDR2 (germline): MDHEN, SYDVKM. Here the CDR3 DNA reads TGTGCCAGCAGTTTTCGAAGGACACTATATGCGAATGAAAAACTGTTTTTT. Residues: CASSFRRTLYANEKLFF. The full variable domain, its missing parts supplied by reference TRBV28 and TRBJ1-4, is DVKVTQSSRYLVKRTGEKVFLECVQDMDHENMFWYRQDPGLGLRLIYFSYDVKMKEKGDIPEGYSVSREKKERFSLILESASTNQTSMYLCASSFRRTLYANEKLFFGSGTQLSVL.

In this sample, this clonotype turned up a few times. The CDR3 region has the DNA TGCAGTGCTAGAGCCGGCTTAACTCTGGATAATGAGCAGTTCTTC. Translating gives CSARAGLTLDNEQFF. The gene calls are TRBV20-1 and TRBJ2-5; D unresolved. The J call may be incorrect, as the DNA end agrees better with TRBJ2-1. CDR3 size: 15 residues. Germline CDR1 reads DFQATT; CDR2 reads SNEGSKA (reference sequence).

Of note for this clonotype: Compared with germline, one end of the junction differs, possibly owing to a read error. The CDR3 bases are TGTGCCAGCAGTGACTCGATAAGAATGAGCATCCAAGAGGCCCAGTACTTC. It encodes CASSDSIRMSIQEAQYF. This chain links TRBV6-2 or TRBV6-3 with TRBJ2-5; D remains ambiguous. This CDR3 comprises 17 residues. CDR1 and CDR2 (germline): MNHEY, SVGEGT.

The sample holds a few counts of this clonotype. The chain is built from TRBV12-3 or TRBV12-4 and TRBJ2-7; weak D call: TRBD2 (6 bases). V lost 5 bases to trimming and J lost 3 bases, with 14 bases between them. The CDR3 loop spans 14 amino acids. CDR3 coding DNA: TGTGCCAGCAGTCTCCAGGGACTGGGCTACGAGCAGTACTTC. This codes for CASSLQGLGYEQYF.

The chain has TRBV5-1 and TRBJ2-1; TRBD2 matches at 10 bases. CDR3 length: 15 residues. V lost 0 bases to trimming and J lost 4 bases; unmatched junction nucleotides: 1. Per germline, CDR1 SGHRS and CDR2 YFSETQ. CDR3 in DNA: TGCGCCAGCAGCTTGGATAGCGGGGGGTACAATGAGCAGTTCTTC. The encoded protein is CASSLDSGGYNEQFF.

This clonotype was detected only a few times. The gene calls are TRBV20-1 and TRBJ2-5; no reliable D call. Germline V gene data show CDR1 as DFQATT and CDR2 as SNEGSKA (reference sequence). CDR3 size: 14 residues. Trimming left V 6 bases short and J 6 bases short, with 20 bases between. DNA of the CDR3: TGCAGTGCCAGACACTTGCCCCCCCTACAGACCCAGTACTTC. This encodes CSARHLPPLQTQYF.

The CDR3 DNA sequence: TGCGCCAGCAGCTTGCGCCTAGCGGTCTCCTACAATGAGCAGTTCTTC. Translation gives CASSLRLAVSYNEQFF. The chain has TRBV5-1 and TRBJ2-5, with 7 bases lining up with TRBD2. Matching the DNA end better, TRBJ2-1 makes the J call doubtful. Per germline, CDR1 SGHRS and CDR2 YFSETQ. The CDR3 totals 16 residues.

Remarks on this clonotype: This could be a read error, since a much larger clone is one nucleotide away. The chain is built from TRBV7-8 and TRBJ2-6; no clear D. Germline V gene lookup returns CDR1 SGHVS and CDR2 FQNEAQ. This CDR3 region has 15 residues. V gave up 5 bases and J gave up 0 bases, with 8 bases separating them. CDR3 DNA: TGTGCCAGCAGCACCGACAACTCTGGGGCCAACGTCCTGACTTTC. This encodes CASSTDNSGANVLTF. The whole variable domain, filled in from reference TRBV7-8 and TRBJ2-6, reads GAGVSQSPRYKVAKRGQDVALRCDPISGHVSLFWYQQALGQGPEFLTYFQNEAQLDKSGLPSDRFFAERPEGSVSTLKIQRTQQEDSAVYLCASSTDNSGANVLTFGAGSRLTVL.

This chain links TRBV28 with TRBJ2-1, with TRBD2 matching 14 bases. V gave up 7 bases and J gave up 2 bases; unmatched junction bases: 10. Germline assignment: CDR1 MDHEN and CDR2 SYDVKM. The CDR3 consists of 18 residues. The chain's CDR3 is CASTLGLAGVNTYNEQFF. In DNA form, the CDR3 reads TGTGCCAGCACTTTGGGACTAGCGGGAGTTAACACCTACAATGAGCAGTTCTTC.

This clonotype was seen a few times. The chain uses TRBV27 and TRBJ2-7; perhaps TRBD2 as D (5 bases). Germline-derived CDR1 and CDR2 are MNHEY and SMNVEV (reference sequence). Trimming took 3 bases from V and 2 from J, leaving 8 bases between them. The CDR3 length is 13 residues. In DNA form, the CDR3 reads TGTGCCAGCAGTTTCGCCGGGGCCTACGAGCAGTACTTC. Its translation: CASSFAGAYEQYF.

This clonotype occurred a few times. The chain couples TRBV7-2 to TRBJ2-3; D unclear. The germline gives CDR1 SGHTA, CDR2 FQGNSA. This CDR3 has 16 residues. V shed 2 bases and J shed 1 base, with 13 bases lying between them. CDR3 DNA sequence: TGTGCCAGCAGCTTATGGGCCCTCTTTCGCACAGATACGCAGTATTTT. It translates to CASSLWALFRTDTQYF.

The chain carries TRBV15 and TRBJ2-5; a weak D match, TRBD2 (5 bases). V shed 0 bases and J shed 6 bases, with 23 bases lying between them. CDR1 LNHNV and CDR2 YYDKDF come from the germline V gene (reference sequence). CDR3 length: 18 amino acids. This chain's CDR3 is CATSRDFQDAASGQTQYF. The CDR3 DNA reads TGTGCCACCAGCAGAGATTTTCAGGACGCGGCAAGCGGACAGACCCAGTACTTC.

This clonotype was seen once. V and J are TRBV12-3 or TRBV12-4 and TRBJ2-7, with 7 positions matching TRBD2. The CDR3 has 13 residues. Unmatched junction bases numbered 5, after V lost 6 bases and J lost 3 bases. The DNA for the CDR3 is TGTGCCAGCAGGCCCGCGGGGGACTACGAGCAGTACTTC. Amino acid sequence: CASRPAGDYEQYF.

The chain links TRBV6-5 to TRBJ2-3; D is unresolved. The germline V and J ends were trimmed by 6 bases and 6 bases, with 16 bases remaining between them. Per the germline V gene, CDR1 is MNHEY and CDR2 is SVGAGI. CDR3 size: 14 residues. The CDR3 DNA follows: TGTGCCAGCAGCTCTCCGGGTCTTATCGATACGCAGTATTTT. Its translation is CASSSPGLIDTQYF.

The rearrangement uses TRBV6-2 or TRBV6-3 and TRBJ1-1; TRBD1 is a possible D gene (5 bases). Trimming removed 5 bases at V and 2 bases at J, with 18 bases between. The CDR3 is made up of 16 amino acids. Per the germline V gene, CDR1 is MNHEY and CDR2 is SVGEGT. CDR3 amino acids: CASSRQSPGLNTEAFF. In DNA, the CDR3 is TGTGCCAGCAGTCGTCAATCACCGGGACTTAACACTGAAGCTTTCTTT.

This clonotype came up a few times. V is TRBV7-2 and J is TRBJ2-7; possible D gene TRBD2, 5 bases. Germline V gene sequence: CDR1 SGHTA, CDR2 FQGNSA. Trimming took off 5 bases at V and 6 bases at J, with 23 bases between the two ends. CDR3 size: 16 residues. The CDR3 DNA sequence: TGTGCCAGCAGCCCTAACCGGGGTCGAGGGTTCGCCGAGCAGTACTTC. Translated: CASSPNRGRGFAEQYF.

The chain is built from TRBV19 and TRBJ1-2; 7 positions match TRBD1. V lost 4 bases, J lost 3 bases, and 5 bases stayed unmatched. The CDR3 contains 14 residues. Germline V gene data show CDR1 as LNHDA and CDR2 as SQIVND (reference sequence). The CDR3 reads CASSTDREDYGYTF. Written as DNA, the CDR3 is TGTGCCAGTAGTACAGACAGGGAGGACTATGGCTACACCTTC.

The genes are TRBV29-1 and TRBJ2-1, with TRBD2 identical over 11 bases. This CDR3 contains 16 residues. Germline CDR1 is SQVTM and CDR2 is ANQGSEA. V trimming: 7 bases; J trimming: 1 base; junction bases outside the gene matches: 9. CDR3: CSASTSGIQSYNEQFF. CDR3 DNA: TGCAGCGCCTCGACTAGCGGGATTCAATCCTACAATGAGCAGTTCTTC.

J is TRBJ2-3 and V is TRBV27; the match to TRBD2 covers 11 bases. This CDR3 is 18 amino acids long. V dropped 1 base and J dropped 2; count of bases not matched to a gene: 8. Germline assignment: CDR1 MNHEY and CDR2 SMNVEV (reference sequence). The CDR3 protein is CASSLLGLAGGPTDTQYF. The CDR3 nucleotides are TGTGCCAGCAGTTTATTGGGTCTAGCGGGAGGTCCCACAGATACGCAGTATTTT.

This clonotype has more than one count but fewer than ten. The CDR3 here is CAISEVRTVPYEQYF. Written as DNA, the CDR3 is TGTGCCATCAGTGAGGTAAGGACGGTACCCTACGAGCAGTACTTC. The chain employs TRBV10-3 and TRBJ2-7; D gene ambiguous. Germline lookup yields CDR1 ENHRY and CDR2 SYGVKD. The CDR3 runs 15 residues. V was cut by 2 bases and J by 2 bases, with 13 bases left in between.

The chain combines TRBV29-1 with TRBJ2-5, with TRBD1 as a possible D gene (6 bases). Trimming took off 4 bases at V and 4 bases at J, with 13 bases between the two ends. This CDR3 contains 13 residues. Germline V gene lookup returns CDR1 SQVTM and CDR2 ANQGSEA. The CDR3 loop is CSVVRQGRETQYF. The CDR3 DNA sequence: TGCAGCGTTGTGCGGCAGGGGAGAGAGACCCAGTACTTC.

V and J are TRBV12-3 or TRBV12-4 and TRBJ2-3, with D perhaps matching TRBD1 (6 bases). V lost 5 bases, J lost 2 bases, and 17 bases lay in between. The CDR3 length is 16 residues. For the CDR3, the DNA is TGTGCCAGCAGTCCATGGACAGCCCAAATCACAGATACGCAGTATTTT. Residues: CASSPWTAQITDTQYF.

This clonotype was counted between two and nine times. The CDR3 spells CASSLGLAGASYEQYF. The CDR3, as DNA: TGTGCCAGCAGCTTAGGTCTCGCGGGGGCCTCCTACGAGCAGTACTTC. This rearrangement joins TRBV7-8 to TRBJ2-7, with D perhaps TRBD2 (7 bases). From germline, CDR1 is SGHVS and CDR2 FQNEAQ. V shed 1 base and J shed 0 bases, with 13 bases lying between them. This CDR3 has 16 residues.

This clonotype was detected a few times. The rearrangement links TRBV3-1 to TRBJ1-3; D is unresolved. V was cut by 3 bases and J by 3 bases, with 6 bases left in between. Germline-derived CDR1 and CDR2 are LGHDT and YNNKEL (reference sequence). The CDR3 has 13 amino acids. CDR3 nucleotide sequence: TGTGCCAGCAGCCAGCTACATGGAAACACCATATATTTT. Protein: CASSQLHGNTIYF.